The 4 T cell receptor beta chains in this list originate from one sample, sequenced in a study of PD-1 blockade in mismatch repair-deficient tumors. TCRdb's table, derived via immunoSEQ multiplex PCR, lists solely in-frame clones and lacks some. The table has approximately 100,000 clones, approximately 80% seen once. The sequencing here drew on peripheral blood, taken roughly 35 weeks after starting pembrolizumab. The receptor set was obtained from an adult with mismatch repair-deficient cancer.

The table lists this clone with a count of one. The rearrangement joins TRBV18 to TRBJ1-1, with D possibly being TRBD1 (6 bases). Between the trimmed V and J ends, which lost 4 bases and 4 bases, there was a span of 16 bases. Per the germline V gene, CDR1 is KGHSH and CDR2 is LQKENI. The CDR3 has 15 residues. Here the CDR3 DNA reads TGTGCCAGCTCACTCGGGCTGGGGGCAGGCACTGAAGCTTTCTTT. Residues: CASSLGLGAGTEAFF.

The chain carries TRBV7-2 and TRBJ2-5; maybe TRBD1 (6 bases). Germline V lookup: CDR1 SGHTA, CDR2 FQGNSA. This CDR3 is built from 15 residues. V dropped 6 bases and J dropped 2 bases, with 16 bases sitting between them. CDR3 bases: TGTGCCAGCAGTCAAAAGATGCAGGGGCAAGAGACCCAGTACTTC. It translates to CASSQKMQGQETQYF.

V is TRBV6-5 and J is TRBJ2-1; no reliable D call. The V gene lost 0 bases and the J gene lost 9 bases, with 9 bases spanning the gap. Germline assignment: CDR1 MNHEY and CDR2 SVGAGI. The length of the CDR3 is 13 residues. CDR3: CASSYSSATEQFF. CDR3 DNA: TGTGCCAGCAGTTACTCATCAGCGACTGAGCAGTTCTTC.

V gene TRBV19 combines with J gene TRBJ2-1; 7 bases are a match to TRBD2. The CDR3 is made up of 15 amino acids. The germline V gene has CDR1 LNHDA and CDR2 SQIVND (reference sequence). J lost 4 bases, V lost 3 bases, and 6 bases had no gene match. CDR3 nucleotides: TGTGCCAGTAGTATTCTCAGCGGGGTATACAATGAGCAGTTCTTC. Amino acids: CASSILSGVYNEQFF. Full variable domain (outside the CDR3, taken from reference TRBV19 and TRBJ2-1): DGGITQSPKYLFRKEGQNVTLSCEQNLNHDAMYWYRQDPGQGLRLIYYSQIVNDFQKGDIAEGYSVSREKKESFPLTVTSAQKNPTAFYLCASSILSGVYNEQFFGPGTRLTVL.